The T cell receptor (beta chain) under discussion was sequenced for a study of T cell responses to AZD1222 COVID-19 vaccine. In the study overall: Second-dose groups at about 4 or about 12 weeks were pooled. General study points: Targets within unmutated variant regions were reportedly found for nearly half of spike-specific TCRs. With dominance at 160-218 and 743-854, vaccine-associated CD4 TCRs spanned spike. In all cases, repertoires were sampled only after the peak T cell response.

The CDR3 is 15 residues long. CDR1 and CDR2 (germline): LNHDA, SQIVND (reference sequence). V lost 6 bases, J lost 0 bases, and 14 bases lay in between. As concerns this clone: The target antigen is unknown.

Profiling relied on immunoSEQ multiplex PCR, and the TCRdb table lists in-frame clones only, not all of them. The sample has fewer than 200,000 clones; roughly nine tenths are singletons. The genes are TRBV19 and TRBJ1-1; D perhaps matches TRBD1 (6 bases). This TCR was recovered from an adult in good health. The sequencing here drew on peripheral blood, taken on day 0 of AZD1222 vaccination. In nucleotides, the CDR3 is TGTGCCAGTAGCACAGGGTCCGCGATGAACACTGAAGCTTTCTTT. Translating it yields CASSTGSAMNTEAFF.